A selection of T cell receptor beta chains follows, all from one sample in a study of OX40 agonist ivuxolimab in advanced cancers. Clones were sequenced by immunoSEQ multiplex PCR, and TCRdb holds only the in-frame ones, with some missing. This table holds about 97,000 clones, less than 90% found once. The sequences come from CD4+ or CD8+ T cells sorted from blood, collected in a trial of the OX40 agonist ivuxolimab. Receptor source: an adult with an advanced solid tumor such as melanoma, head and neck, liver or kidney cancer. CDR3s include the opening cysteine and the closing phenylalanine or tryptophan. Fields, in order: J gene, V gene, clone size, D gene, CDR3 length, CDR3 DNA, CDR3 protein. D genes are given only for firm matches. Size tells how often a clone was seen (once, few, many) or the class of an expanded clone, and some rows leave it out.

J gene: TRBJ1-2; V gene: TRBV28; clone size: NA; D gene: NA; CDR3 length: 17; CDR3 DNA: TGTGCCAGCAGTTGGTATTTGGGGGACCTCCGAGGGGTTGGCTACACCTTC; CDR3 protein: CASSWYLGDLRGVGYTF
J gene: TRBJ1-5; V gene: TRBV19; clone size: NA; D gene: NA; CDR3 length: 14; CDR3 DNA: TGTGCCAGTAGTAACACAGGCCCCAATCAGCCCCAGCATTTT; CDR3 protein: CASSNTGPNQPQHF
J gene: TRBJ1-1; V gene: TRBV7-9; clone size: NA; D gene: NA; CDR3 length: 16; CDR3 DNA: TGTGCCAGCAGCACCTCGACAGGAGGGGCGAACACTGAAGCTTTCTTT; CDR3 protein: CASSTSTGGANTEAFF
J gene: TRBJ2-3; V gene: TRBV7-2; clone size: NA; D gene: NA; CDR3 length: 14; CDR3 DNA: TGTGCCAGCAGACTGGGGGGCTCTCCAGATACGCAGTATTTT; CDR3 protein: CASRLGGSPDTQYF
J gene: TRBJ2-7; V gene: TRBV7-9; clone size: NA; D gene: TRBD2; CDR3 length: 16; CDR3 DNA: TGTGCCAGCAGCTTAGAAAGGGGACTAGAATCCTACGAGCAGTACTTC; CDR3 protein: CASSLERGLESYEQYF
J gene: TRBJ1-1; V gene: TRBV6-5; clone size: NA; D gene: NA; CDR3 length: 15; CDR3 DNA: TGTGCCAGCAGTTACGGTGACAGATTGAACACTGAAGCTTTCTTT; CDR3 protein: CASSYGDRLNTEAFF
J gene: TRBJ1-4; V gene: TRBV14; clone size: NA; D gene: NA; CDR3 length: 15; CDR3 DNA: TGTGCCAGCAGCCGTTACGGGACGGAAGATGAAAAACTGTTTTTT; CDR3 protein: CASSRYGTEDEKLFF
J gene: TRBJ1-6; V gene: TRBV7-9; clone size: NA; D gene: NA; CDR3 length: 14; CDR3 DNA: TGTGCCAGCCTCTTCATAACCTCCAATTCACCCCTCCACTTT; CDR3 protein: CASLFITSNSPLHF
J gene: TRBJ2-7; V gene: TRBV7-6; clone size: NA; D gene: TRBD2; CDR3 length: 14; CDR3 DNA: TGTGCCAGCAGCTTTAGCGGGGGAAACTACGAGCAGTACTTC; CDR3 protein: CASSFSGGNYEQYF
J gene: TRBJ1-2; V gene: TRBV11-2; clone size: NA; D gene: NA; CDR3 length: 15; CDR3 DNA: TGTGCCAGCAGCTTAGGACAGAACCTAGGTCCTGGCTACACCTTC; CDR3 protein: CASSLGQNLGPGYTF
J gene: TRBJ1-3; V gene: TRBV4-1; clone size: few; D gene: NA; CDR3 length: 16; CDR3 DNA: TGCGCCAGCAGCCAAGAACAAGTGAGCCCTGGAAACACCATATATTTT; CDR3 protein: CASSQEQVSPGNTIYF
J gene: TRBJ1-1; V gene: TRBV7-3; clone size: NA; D gene: NA; CDR3 length: 13; CDR3 DNA: TGTGCCAGCAGCTTACCAGCTGGGACTGAAGCTTTCTTT; CDR3 protein: CASSLPAGTEAFF
J gene: TRBJ1-1; V gene: TRBV11-1; clone size: NA; D gene: NA; CDR3 length: 18; CDR3 DNA: TGTGCCAGCAGTAAAGGACAGTCCTATAGGATTATGAACACTGAAGCTTTCTTT; CDR3 protein: CASSKGQSYRIMNTEAFF
J gene: TRBJ2-3; V gene: TRBV7-8; clone size: NA; D gene: TRBD1; CDR3 length: 15; CDR3 DNA: TGTGCCAGCAGCTTAGTCGGGACAGGGGAAAGTACGCAGTATTTT; CDR3 protein: CASSLVGTGESTQYF
J gene: TRBJ1-5; V gene: TRBV9; clone size: NA; D gene: TRBD1; CDR3 length: 15; CDR3 DNA: TGTGCCAGCAGCCGTGGACAGGGATCGAATCAGCCCCAGCATTTT; CDR3 protein: CASSRGQGSNQPQHF
J gene: TRBJ1-4; V gene: TRBV18; clone size: once; D gene: NA; CDR3 length: 13; CDR3 DNA: TGTGCCAGCTCCGACAGACGCAATGAAAAACTGTTTTTT; CDR3 protein: CASSDRRNEKLFF
J gene: TRBJ2-5; V gene: TRBV5-1; clone size: NA; D gene: NA; CDR3 length: 14; CDR3 DNA: TGCGCCAGCAGCCCGGGTAGTTTCCAAGAGACCCAGTACTTC; CDR3 protein: CASSPGSFQETQYF
J gene: TRBJ2-3; V gene: TRBV11-3; clone size: NA; D gene: NA; CDR3 length: 13; CDR3 DNA: TGTGCCAGCAGCTTGCGGACCACAGATACGCAGTATTTT; CDR3 protein: CASSLRTTDTQYF
J gene: TRBJ2-5; V gene: TRBV11-3; clone size: NA; D gene: TRBD1; CDR3 length: 15; CDR3 DNA: TGTGCCAGCAGGGGAAGGACAGGGTCGGGGGAGACCCAGTACTTC; CDR3 protein: CASRGRTGSGETQYF
J gene: TRBJ2-7; V gene: TRBV5-5; clone size: NA; D gene: NA; CDR3 length: 14; CDR3 DNA: TGTGCCAGCAGCTTGCCCCCGGAGACCTACGAGCAGTACTTC; CDR3 protein: CASSLPPETYEQYF
J gene: TRBJ1-3; V gene: TRBV18; clone size: once; D gene: NA; CDR3 length: 14; CDR3 DNA: TGTGCCAGCTCCCGTCAGGGCTCTGGAAACACCATATATTTT; CDR3 protein: CASSRQGSGNTIYF
J gene: TRBJ2-7; V gene: TRBV27; clone size: NA; D gene: NA; CDR3 length: 12; CDR3 DNA: TGTGCCAGCAGTGGACAACCCTACGAGCAGTACTTC; CDR3 protein: CASSGQPYEQYF
J gene: TRBJ1-4; V gene: TRBV30; clone size: NA; D gene: NA; CDR3 length: 12; CDR3 DNA: TGTGCCTGGCAGGGATCTAATGAAAAACTGTTTTTT; CDR3 protein: CAWQGSNEKLFF
J gene: TRBJ2-5; V gene: TRBV7-2; clone size: once; D gene: TRBD2; CDR3 length: 16; CDR3 DNA: TGTGCCAGCAGCCTTATAGCGGGCCGGCCGCAAGAGACCCAGTACTTC; CDR3 protein: CASSLIAGRPQETQYF
J gene: TRBJ1-4; V gene: TRBV25-1; clone size: NA; D gene: NA; CDR3 length: 15; CDR3 DNA: TGTGCCAGCAGTGACCCAGGGGCCATTAATGAAAAACTGTTTTTT; CDR3 protein: CASSDPGAINEKLFF
J gene: TRBJ2-3; V gene: TRBV18; clone size: NA; D gene: NA; CDR3 length: 14; CDR3 DNA: TGTGCCAGCTCACCACGCGACTCCTCAGATACGCAGTATTTT; CDR3 protein: CASSPRDSSDTQYF
J gene: TRBJ2-3; V gene: TRBV18; clone size: NA; D gene: NA; CDR3 length: 13; CDR3 DNA: TGTGCCAGCTCACAACCGAGCACAGATACGCAGTATTTT; CDR3 protein: CASSQPSTDTQYF
J gene: TRBJ1-5; V gene: TRBV7-8; clone size: once; D gene: NA; CDR3 length: 15; CDR3 DNA: TGTGCCAGCAGCTTAGAGGCAGGGCTCAATCAGCCCCAGCATTTT; CDR3 protein: CASSLEAGLNQPQHF
J gene: TRBJ1-1; V gene: TRBV28; clone size: NA; D gene: TRBD1; CDR3 length: 16; CDR3 DNA: TGTGCCAGCAGTTTAAGGACAGGAGCCAGGATCACTGAAGCTTTCTTT; CDR3 protein: CASSLRTGARITEAFF
J gene: TRBJ2-7; V gene: TRBV6-5; clone size: NA; D gene: NA; CDR3 length: 13; CDR3 DNA: TGTGCCAGCACTTCCCCCCCGAGGCCCGAGCAGTACTTC; CDR3 protein: CASTSPPRPEQYF
J gene: TRBJ1-4; V gene: TRBV11-2; clone size: once; D gene: NA; CDR3 length: 14; CDR3 DNA: TGTGCCAGCAGCTTAGACCAGGGTAATGAAAAACTGTTTTTT; CDR3 protein: CASSLDQGNEKLFF
J gene: TRBJ2-7; V gene: TRBV29-1; clone size: NA; D gene: NA; CDR3 length: 14; CDR3 DNA: TGCAGCGTTGTGGGGGACATTGGATCCTACGAGCAGTACTTC; CDR3 protein: CSVVGDIGSYEQYF
J gene: TRBJ2-7; V gene: TRBV5-6; clone size: once; D gene: NA; CDR3 length: 13; CDR3 DNA: TGTGCCAGCAGCACGGGTCGCGGGAACGAGCAGTACTTC; CDR3 protein: CASSTGRGNEQYF
J gene: TRBJ2-5; V gene: TRBV30; clone size: NA; D gene: TRBD2; CDR3 length: 14; CDR3 DNA: TGTGCCTGGAGGGGGCTAGCGGGAGTAGAGACCCAGTACTTC; CDR3 protein: CAWRGLAGVETQYF
J gene: TRBJ2-2; V gene: TRBV6-5; clone size: NA; D gene: TRBD2; CDR3 length: 14; CDR3 DNA: TGTGCCAGCCGGCTAGCGGGACTAGCCGGGGAGCTGTTTTTT; CDR3 protein: CASRLAGLAGELFF
J gene: TRBJ1-5; V gene: TRBV19; clone size: NA; D gene: NA; CDR3 length: 14; CDR3 DNA: TGTGCCAGTAGTTATGGAACAGGAAATCAGCCCCAGCATTTT; CDR3 protein: CASSYGTGNQPQHF
J gene: TRBJ2-3; V gene: TRBV5-1; clone size: NA; D gene: NA; CDR3 length: 12; CDR3 DNA: TGCGCCAGCAGCCTTAACACAGATACGCAGTATTTT; CDR3 protein: CASSLNTDTQYF
J gene: TRBJ1-1; V gene: TRBV27; clone size: NA; D gene: NA; CDR3 length: 14; CDR3 DNA: TGTGCCAGCAGTTTTCGGGTGGAGGGCACTGAAGCTTTCTTT; CDR3 protein: CASSFRVEGTEAFF
J gene: TRBJ1-3; V gene: TRBV9; clone size: NA; D gene: TRBD1; CDR3 length: 18; CDR3 DNA: TGTGCCAGCAGCGTAGAGGAGGCGGTCGACAGGGCTGGAAACACCATATATTTT; CDR3 protein: CASSVEEAVDRAGNTIYF
J gene: TRBJ1-4; V gene: TRBV7-3; clone size: NA; D gene: NA; CDR3 length: 13; CDR3 DNA: TGTGCCAGCAGCACATACGGACCTGAAAAACTGTTTTTT; CDR3 protein: CASSTYGPEKLFF
J gene: TRBJ1-2; V gene: TRBV10-3; clone size: NA; D gene: TRBD1; CDR3 length: 14; CDR3 DNA: TGTGCCATCAGTCCAGGGGGCGCGGATTATGGCTACACCTTC; CDR3 protein: CAISPGGADYGYTF
J gene: TRBJ1-1; V gene: TRBV6-5; clone size: NA; D gene: NA; CDR3 length: 16; CDR3 DNA: TGTGCCAGCAGTTACTCTTTTGCCAGGTTGGGCACTGAAGCTTTCTTT; CDR3 protein: CASSYSFARLGTEAFF
J gene: TRBJ2-1; V gene: TRBV14; clone size: NA; D gene: NA; CDR3 length: 17; CDR3 DNA: TGTGCCAGCAGCCAGGGACTAACAGGGAGCAACACAGAGGAGCAGTTCTTC; CDR3 protein: CASSQGLTGSNTEEQFF